The clone carrying this T cell receptor beta chain was detected ten times or more. CDR3 length: 15 residues. The germline V gene encodes CDR1 MGHRA and CDR2 YSYEKL. After removal of 3 bases from V and 5 bases from J, the junction contained 8 bases not matched to a gene. TCRdb independently ran MiXCR on the 5' RACE reads; one entry per CDR3 protein. Of around 550,000 distinct CDR3 sequences listed, about 16% are singletons. This sample was included in a study of identical twins. This sample was also put to use in a study of yellow fever vaccine responses in identical twins.

The sequence came from a woman between 18 and 29 years old in good health. This rearrangement joins TRBV4-1 to TRBJ2-5, with 8 bases fitting TRBD1. Sequencing was carried out using CD4+ T cells sorted from blood. The CDR3 sequence is CASSQRQGKGETQYF. The CDR3 bases are TGCGCCAGCAGCCAGAGACAGGGGAAAGGGGAGACCCAGTACTTC.